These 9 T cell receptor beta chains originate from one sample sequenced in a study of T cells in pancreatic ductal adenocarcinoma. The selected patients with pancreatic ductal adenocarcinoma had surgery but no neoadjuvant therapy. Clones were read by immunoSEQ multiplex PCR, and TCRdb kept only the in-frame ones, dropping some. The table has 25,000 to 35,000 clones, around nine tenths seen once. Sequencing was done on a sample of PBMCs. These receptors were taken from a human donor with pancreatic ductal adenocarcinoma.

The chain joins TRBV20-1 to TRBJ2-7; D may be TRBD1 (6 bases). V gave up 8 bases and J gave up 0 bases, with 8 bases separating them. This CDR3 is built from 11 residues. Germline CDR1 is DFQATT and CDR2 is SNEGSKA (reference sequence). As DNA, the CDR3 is TGCAGTTCAGGGGACTCCTACGAGCAGTACTTC. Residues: CSSGDSYEQYF.

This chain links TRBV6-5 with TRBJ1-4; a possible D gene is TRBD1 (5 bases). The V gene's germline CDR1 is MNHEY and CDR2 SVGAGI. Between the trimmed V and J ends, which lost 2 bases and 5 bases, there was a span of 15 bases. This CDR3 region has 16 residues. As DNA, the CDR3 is TGTGCCAGCAGTTACGGAGGGGCCGGGGGGAATGAAAAACTGTTTTTT. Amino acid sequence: CASSYGGAGGNEKLFF.

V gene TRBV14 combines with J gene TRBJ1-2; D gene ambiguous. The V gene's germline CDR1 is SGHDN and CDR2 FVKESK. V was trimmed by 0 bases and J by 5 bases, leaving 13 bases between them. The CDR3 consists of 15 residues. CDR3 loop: CASSQEYGPTYGYTF. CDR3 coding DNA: TGTGCCAGCAGCCAAGAGTACGGGCCCACGTATGGCTACACCTTC.

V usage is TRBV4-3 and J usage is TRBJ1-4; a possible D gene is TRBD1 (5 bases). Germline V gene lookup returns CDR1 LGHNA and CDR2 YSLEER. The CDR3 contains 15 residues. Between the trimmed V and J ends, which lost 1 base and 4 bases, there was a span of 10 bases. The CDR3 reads CASSQGFDSNEKLFF. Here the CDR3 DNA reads TGCGCCAGCAGCCAAGGTTTTGACAGTAATGAAAAACTGTTTTTT.

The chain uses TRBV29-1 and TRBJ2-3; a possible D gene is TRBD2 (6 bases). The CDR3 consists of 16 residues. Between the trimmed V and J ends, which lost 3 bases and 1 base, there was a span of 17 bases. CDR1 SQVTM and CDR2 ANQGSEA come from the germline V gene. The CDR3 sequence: CSVDGGAHLGTDTQYF. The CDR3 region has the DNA TGCAGCGTTGATGGAGGGGCTCACCTGGGCACAGATACGCAGTATTTT.

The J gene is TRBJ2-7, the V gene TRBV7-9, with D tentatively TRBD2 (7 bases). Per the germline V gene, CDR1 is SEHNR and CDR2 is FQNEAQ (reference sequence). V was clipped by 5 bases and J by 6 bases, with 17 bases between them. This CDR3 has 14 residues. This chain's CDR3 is CASSRGGGEGEQYF. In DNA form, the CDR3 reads TGTGCCAGCAGCCGAGGAGGGGGGGAAGGCGAGCAGTACTTC.

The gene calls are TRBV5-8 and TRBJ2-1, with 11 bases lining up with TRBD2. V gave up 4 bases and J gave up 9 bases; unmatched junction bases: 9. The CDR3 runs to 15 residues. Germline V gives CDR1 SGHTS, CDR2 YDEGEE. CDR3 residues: CASSQTSGRGSEQFF. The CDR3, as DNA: TGTGCCAGCAGCCAAACTAGCGGGAGAGGAAGTGAGCAGTTCTTC.

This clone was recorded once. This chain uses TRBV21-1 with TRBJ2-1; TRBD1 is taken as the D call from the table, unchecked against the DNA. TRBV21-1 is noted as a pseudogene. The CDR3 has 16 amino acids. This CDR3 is CASSKPLRISYNEQFF. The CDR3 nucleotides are TGTGCCAGCAGCAAACCCCTCAGGATCTCCTACAATGAGCAGTTCTTC.

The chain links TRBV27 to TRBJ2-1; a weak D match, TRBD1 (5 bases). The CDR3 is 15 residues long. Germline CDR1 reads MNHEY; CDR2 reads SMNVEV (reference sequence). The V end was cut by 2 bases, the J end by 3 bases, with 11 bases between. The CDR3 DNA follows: TGTGCCAGCAGTTTAGGTCCGACAGACTACAATGAGCAGTTCTTC. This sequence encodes CASSLGPTDYNEQFF.